The next 3 T cell receptor beta chains were all read from a single sample in a study of human T cells and chemical hapten exposure. Time point described: patch test 2, 6 weeks after DPC sensitization. Treatment indicated: therapeutic diphenylcyclopropenone sensitization with weekly scalp DPC. TCRdb re-called the RACE reads through MiXCR, storing one row per CDR3 protein. The sample includes some 80,000 distinct CDR3 sequences, 11% of them seen just once. This sample comprised whole blood, obtained in connection with sensitization to the hapten diphenylcyclopropenone (DPC). The receptors stem from a man aged 18 to 29 with alopecia areata. Some clones in this sample may be carry-over from other donors' samples.

Notes on this clonotype: One end of the junction does not line up with germline, which may come from a read error. J is TRBJ1-5 and V is TRBV13; D is unclear. This CDR3 is 15 amino acids long. The germline gives CDR1 PRHDT, CDR2 FYEKMQ (reference sequence). The DNA of the CDR3 is TGTGCCAACAGCTTAAGTCCCAGCAGCAATCAGCCCCAGCATTTT. Its translation: CANSLSPSSNQPQHF.

This clonotype was counted many times. The chain recombines TRBV11-2 with TRBJ2-4; 7 bases are a match to TRBD2. Per the germline V gene, CDR1 is SGHAT and CDR2 is FQNNGV. V lost 3 bases to trimming and J lost 5 bases; unmatched junction nucleotides: 4. This CDR3 has 14 residues. CDR3 amino acids: CASSFERGQNIQYF. Here the CDR3 DNA reads TGTGCCAGCAGCTTCGAGCGGGGCCAAAACATTCAGTACTTC.

This chain connects TRBV9 to TRBJ1-1; a weak D match, TRBD1 (5 bases). The ends were cut back, 3 bases at V and 1 base at J, with 10 bases in the middle. Germline V gene sequence: CDR1 SGDLS, CDR2 YYNGEE. This CDR3 is built from 14 residues. The CDR3 is CASSEGTWNTEAFF. CDR3 coding DNA: TGTGCCAGCAGCGAGGGGACTTGGAACACTGAAGCTTTCTTT.